This TCR beta chain was captured by sequencing in a study of shared clonotypes between healthy human individuals (dated by TCRdb to the early 2020s). In terms of the full investigation: The cohort included three men and a couple of women between 18 and 49 years of age. For each donor, CD4 naive and CD4 memory were each run on three plates, CD8 naive on two plates, and CD8 memory on one plate. To estimate repertoire size and how much clonotype sharing occurs between individuals, the study deeply sequenced the blood TCR repertoires of five or six healthy adults. To increase sequencing depth and limit assay-specific biases, TCR repertoire library preparation and sequencing were carried out by different laboratories using diverse techniques. Between about 0.8 and 9.5 billion PBMCs per donor were obtained by leukapheresis.

CD8 naive samples were obtained by positive selection for CCR7 among CD45RO-negative cells, yielding a CD45RA+CCR7+ population from which TemRA cells were excluded. Donors were healthy HIV-negative adults with no recently reported acute infections or vaccinations. Only Caucasian adults living in Nashville, Tennessee, USA were represented among the donors. Blood was collected by leukapheresis, and PBMCs were isolated by Ficoll-Histopaque density gradient centrifugation and then cryopreserved in liquid nitrogen vapor phase. Purity and quantity of every magnetically sorted T cell population were checked by analytical flow cytometry. Each sorted fraction had its genomic DNA isolated and then quantified by UV absorbance on a Nanodrop 2000c. As regards this clone: Its specific antigen is unknown. There are no base qualities to consult, and no much larger clone falls within one base.

Using the deep immunoSEQ assay, TCR CDR3 regions were amplified from genomic DNA by multiplex PCR. Extracted genomic DNA from each cell subset was distributed evenly across all wells of several immunoSEQ 96-well plates, and each plate was treated as a replicate. Each replicate PCR for sorted subsets received roughly 200 ng genomic DNA, equal to roughly 33,000 T cell genomes. Purified libraries were measured with a Qubit 3.0 fluorometer, size-checked on a Bioanalyzer 2100, and measured again with the KAPA Library Quantification kit. Each immunoSEQ 96-well plate was sequenced on its own single-read 150-cycle Illumina NextSeq 550 flow cell. On the study's bioinformatics: Because only junctional sequences without quality scores were contained in the immunoSEQ output, filtering matching that applied to full-length reads could not be performed. Sequences were annotated with PyIR, a Python wrapper for IgBLAST v1.9, and V/J genes and CDR3 were assigned using IMGT germline references. Reads were removed for weak V/J assignments (E-value above 1e-6), missing CDR3, stop codons, out-of-frame junctions, or ambiguous translated residues. V3J clonotypes were defined as sequences sharing the same inferred V gene, J gene, and CDR3 amino acid sequence. To compute the percentage overlap between repertoires, the number of shared unique clonotypes was divided by the size of the smaller repertoire. Richness of each repertoire was evaluated using RTK rarefaction, the Chao1 estimator, and Recon v2.1 estimates of unobserved clonotypes. For all TCRbeta clonotypes obtained by the gDNA method from four donors, generation probabilities were computed with OLGA. This is the immuneACCESS table as TCRdb keeps it, with only in-frame sequences that have V and J called. A part of the clones is gone; compared with another copy, unresolved V genes explain less than half, and the rest is unexplained. D and trimming were read from the DNA, whereas the V and J calls and clone size are those reported in that table. Recorded for this sample are around 1,900,000 clones; 93% of them occurred a single time. Of the sample, over 1.5% is held by the ten largest clones.

Study-level results and caveats: Incomplete sequencing was indicated by rarefaction of sorted-subset datasets, despite the large sequencing depth. The small number of donors limited the genetic and exposure-history diversity represented. Across a few donors, around 5% of naive CD4, roughly 3.3% of naive CD8, around 2.5% of memory CD4, and approximately 0.4% of memory CD8 clonotypes were shared. Sampling was restricted to blood, and TCR repertoires in tissues likely differ from the TCR repertoires found in blood. Pairwise subsampling led to the expectation that sequencing depth would affect the degree of clonotype sharing among donors. Naive subsets generally had larger estimated clonotype richness than memory subsets did. Higher generation probabilities were observed for clonotypes shared by all four sorted-subset donors than for non-shared clonotypes.

Per the germline V gene, MNHEY is the CDR1 and SVGAGI is the CDR2. Clipping removes 0 bases from V and 5 bases from J, with 6 as the unmatched junction base count. The CDR3 numbers 15 residues from cysteine through phenylalanine. Of all the DNA, just the CDR3 is kept, 45 bases in frame from base 1. Material: naive CD8+ T cells from PBMCs. What the cell subset or site label conveys for this sample: CD45RA+CCR7+. The receptor was derived from a man younger than 35 in good health. Some clones in this sample may be carry-over from other donors' samples. The chain is encoded by TRBV6-5 joined to TRBJ1-2; 7 bases in the junction line up with TRBD1. The DNA reads as follows: TGTGCCAGCAGTTACTCCGAGGGACAGATATATGGCTACACCTTC. Translated, this gives CASSYSEGQIYGYTF.